The T cell receptor beta chain under discussion was sequenced for a study of cytomegalovirus exposure and HLA in healthy donors. The table lists this clone with a count of one. Unrecorded immune exposures were likely, despite nominal health at sampling. In the PCR, 60 Vbeta and 13 Jbeta primers were used. Only in-frame clones appear in the TCRdb table, and some are missing; sequencing was by immunoSEQ multiplex PCR. The repertoire holds a few hundred thousand clones, about 80% seen once, with less than 3.5% in the top ten. This CDR3 contains 15 residues. Between the trimmed V and J ends, which lost 5 bases and 3 bases, there was a span of 14 bases. In germline, CDR1 is LNHDA, CDR2 SQIVND (reference sequence).

This TCR was sampled from a woman aged 55-70 years in good health and CMV-seropositive. Sequencing input: PBMCs. The chain recombines TRBV19 with TRBJ1-5; D is perhaps TRBD1 (5 bases). CDR3 region: CASSLTRVYNQPQHF. Here the CDR3 DNA reads TGTGCCAGTAGTTTAACCAGGGTTTACAATCAGCCCCAGCATTTT.